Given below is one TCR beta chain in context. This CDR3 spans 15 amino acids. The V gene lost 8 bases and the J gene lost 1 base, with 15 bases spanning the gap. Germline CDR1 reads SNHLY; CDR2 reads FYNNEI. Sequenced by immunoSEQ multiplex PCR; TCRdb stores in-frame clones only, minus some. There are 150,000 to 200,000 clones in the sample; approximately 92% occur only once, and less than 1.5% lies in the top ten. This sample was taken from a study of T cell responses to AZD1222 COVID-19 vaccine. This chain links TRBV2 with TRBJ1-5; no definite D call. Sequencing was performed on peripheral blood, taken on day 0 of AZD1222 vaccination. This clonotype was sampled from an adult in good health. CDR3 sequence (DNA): TGTGCCAGCTGCCCGAGTAGGGCGAGCAATCAGCCCCAGCATTTT. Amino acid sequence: CASCPSRASNQPQHF.